These 15 T cell receptor beta chains originate from one sample sequenced in a study of technical replicates of blood from four donors. The protocol was immunoSEQ multiplex PCR, while the TCRdb copy is restricted to in-frame clones and leaves out a portion. The repertoire holds about 61,000 clones, around 97% seen once, with approximately 0.18% in the top ten. The specimen sequenced was T cells isolated from PBMCs. Receptor source: a human donor in good health.

J is TRBJ1-5 and V is TRBV15; weak D call: TRBD1 (6 bases). The germline CDR1 and CDR2 sequences are LNHNV and YYDKDF (reference sequence). The germline V and J ends were trimmed by 4 bases and 4 bases, with 26 bases remaining between them. This CDR3 contains 19 residues. The CDR3 DNA reads TGTGCCACCAGCAAGGTCACAGGGCCAATTTATACTGGGAATCAGCCCCAGCATTTT. Its protein is CATSKVTGPIYTGNQPQHF.

The chain couples TRBV6-5 to TRBJ2-5, with a possible D match to TRBD1 (5 bases). The V gene lost 0 bases and the J gene lost 6 bases, with 11 bases spanning the gap. This CDR3 is built from 14 residues. Germline CDR1 is MNHEY and CDR2 is SVGAGI. Here the CDR3 DNA reads TGTGCCAGCAGTTACTCGTGGGGCATCAAGACCCAGTACTTC. This encodes CASSYSWGIKTQYF.

The DNA of the CDR3 is TGCGCCAGCAGCCAACCAGGGGGGTTGGACATTCAGTACTTC. Translation: CASSQPGGLDIQYF. The rearrangement joins TRBV4-1 to TRBJ2-4; the D gene is possibly TRBD1 (7 bases). The CDR3 has 14 residues. Germline V gives CDR1 MGHRA, CDR2 YSYEKL. V shed 2 bases and J shed 8 bases, with 13 bases lying between them.

This chain connects TRBV11-3 to TRBJ2-1; 14 bases map to TRBD2. The length of the CDR3 is 16 residues. Germline values: CDR1 SGHNT, CDR2 YENEEA. V was pared by 5 bases and J by 10 bases, with 10 bases of the junction left unmatched. CDR3 DNA sequence: TGTGCCAGCAGCCCAAAGACTAGCGGGGGGGCTATGGAGCAGTTCTTC. Protein product: CASSPKTSGGAMEQFF.

The CDR3 loop reads CASSLEATGGAYEQYF. CDR3 DNA sequence: TGTGCCAGCAGCTTAGAGGCGACAGGGGGTGCCTACGAGCAGTACTTC. The chain links TRBV11-3 to TRBJ2-7, with 9 bases fitting TRBD1. The CDR3 extends over 16 amino acids. Germline V lookup: CDR1 SGHNT, CDR2 YENEEA. V lost 0 bases, J lost 2 bases, and 5 bases stayed unmatched.

The chain couples TRBV28 to TRBJ1-1; perhaps TRBD1 as D (5 bases). The CDR3 has 15 residues. From germline, CDR1 is MDHEN and CDR2 SYDVKM. V gave up 2 bases and J gave up 5 bases, with 15 bases separating them. The CDR3 loop reads CASSLGKAGGTEAFF. The DNA for the CDR3 is TGTGCCAGCAGTTTAGGAAAGGCGGGGGGGACTGAAGCTTTCTTT.

The rearrangement joins TRBV11-1 to TRBJ1-2, with 7 bases fitting TRBD1. Looked up from germline, CDR1 is SGHAT and CDR2 is FQDESV (reference sequence). V shed 2 bases, J shed 2 bases, and the junction held 5 bases outside the gene matches. This CDR3 has 15 amino acids. CDR3 loop: CASSLTGVVNYGYTF. The CDR3, as DNA: TGTGCCAGCAGCTTAACAGGGGTAGTGAACTATGGCTACACCTTC.

The rearrangement uses TRBV6-1 and TRBJ2-6, with a tentative D call TRBD2 (6 bases). The CDR3 runs to 19 residues. V dropped 3 bases and J dropped 0 bases, with 18 bases sitting between them. CDR1 is MNHNS and CDR2 is SASEGT in the germline V gene. For the CDR3, the DNA is TGTGCCAGCAGTGATTTGCGGGGAGTCGCCGTCTCTGGGGCCAACGTCCTGACTTTC. This gives the protein CASSDLRGVAVSGANVLTF.

This rearrangement joins TRBV9 to TRBJ1-2; weak D call: TRBD1 (6 bases). CDR1 is SGDLS, CDR2 YYNGEE, per germline. The ends were cut back, 0 bases at V and 4 bases at J, with 13 bases in the middle. The CDR3 extends over 15 amino acids. CDR3 sequence: CASSVASQGGYGYTF. DNA for the CDR3: TGTGCCAGCAGCGTAGCATCACAGGGCGGCTATGGCTACACCTTC. The whole variable domain, filled in from reference TRBV9 and TRBJ1-2, reads DSGVTQTPKHLITATGQRVTLRCSPRSGDLSVYWYQQSLDQGLQFLIQYYNGEERAKGNILERFSAQQFPDLHSELNLSSLELGDSALYFCASSVASQGGYGYTFGSGTRLTVV.

The gene calls are TRBV5-4 and TRBJ1-2; perhaps TRBD1 as D (6 bases). Germline V gene data show CDR1 as SGHNT and CDR2 as YYREEE (reference sequence). The CDR3 extends over 16 amino acids. Trimming stripped 1 base from V and 4 bases from J, with 17 bases between. CDR3 sequence: CASSLRQGRGIYGYTF. The CDR3 DNA reads TGTGCCAGCAGCTTGCGGCAGGGGAGAGGTATCTATGGCTACACCTTC. The full variable domain, its missing parts supplied by reference TRBV5-4 and TRBJ1-2, is ETGVTQSPTHLIKTRGQQVTLRCSSQSGHNTVSWYQQALGQGPQFIFQYYREEENGRGNFPPRFSGLQFPNYSSELNVNALELDDSALYLCASSLRQGRGIYGYTFGSGTRLTVV.

The V call is TRBV6-5, the J call TRBJ2-5; D perhaps matches TRBD1 (7 bases). The CDR3 length is 14 residues. V gave up 0 bases and J gave up 7 bases, with 12 bases separating them. Germline-derived CDR1 and CDR2 are MNHEY and SVGAGI. DNA of the CDR3: TGTGCCAGCAGTTACTCGCAGGGGGGTGGGACCCAGTACTTC. Residues: CASSYSQGGGTQYF.

Remarks on this clone: Sequence at one end of the junction differs from germline and may be a read error. V is TRBV10-2 and J is TRBJ2-7; TRBD2 matches 7 bases. The length of the CDR3 is 14 residues. CDR1 is WSHSY, CDR2 SAAADI, per germline. The CDR3 DNA follows: TGCGCCAGCAGTGTCCGGGAGGCCTTGGGAGAGCAGTACTTT. Its protein is CASSVREALGEQYF.

This rearrangement joins TRBV13 to TRBJ2-1; D is unresolved. The CDR3 contains 15 residues. Between the trimmed V and J ends, which lost 5 bases and 7 bases, there was a span of 18 bases. Per the germline V gene, CDR1 is PRHDT and CDR2 is FYEKMQ (reference sequence). CDR3 residues: CASSPPWPLGNEQFF. As DNA, the CDR3 is TGTGCCAGCAGCCCACCCTGGCCCCTCGGGAATGAGCAGTTCTTC.

The chain recombines TRBV11-2 with TRBJ1-2; D might be TRBD1 (6 bases). Trimming pared 1 base from V and 3 bases from J, leaving 6 bases between. Germline values: CDR1 SGHAT, CDR2 FQNNGV. This CDR3 is 13 amino acids long. CDR3 bases: TGTGCCAGCAGCTTAGCAGGGGACTATGGCTACACCTTC. It encodes CASSLAGDYGYTF.

The CDR3 loop is CASSVGLAASYEQYF. The CDR3 DNA is TGTGCCAGCAGCGTCGGACTAGCGGCTTCCTACGAGCAGTACTTC. The rearrangement uses TRBV9 and TRBJ2-7; TRBD2 agrees at 10 bases. The CDR3 has 15 residues. The J segment lost 1 base and the V segment lost 2 bases, leaving 3 bases of the junction unmatched. Germline V gene sequence: CDR1 SGDLS, CDR2 YYNGEE. The full variable domain, its missing parts supplied by reference TRBV9 and TRBJ2-7, is DSGVTQTPKHLITATGQRVTLRCSPRSGDLSVYWYQQSLDQGLQFLIQYYNGEERAKGNILERFSAQQFPDLHSELNLSSLELGDSALYFCASSVGLAASYEQYFGPGTRLTVT.